This is a list of T cell receptor beta chains from one sample in a study of shared clonotypes between healthy human individuals. Here immunoSEQ multiplex PCR was the method, and the copy in TCRdb shows in-frame clones only, minus some. The sample has approximately 2,200,000 clones, 93% seen once. Sequencing was done on a sample of naive CD8+ T cells from PBMCs. All receptors derive from a man aged 18 to 29 in good health. Some clones in this sample may be carry-over from other donors' samples. Both conserved end residues are part of each CDR3. Fields, in order: V gene, D gene, clone size, J gene, CDR3 DNA, CDR3 protein. D genes are given only for firm matches. Expanded clones get a size class; other rows say once, few or many, or leave the size out.

>TRBV6-5|NA|NA|TRBJ1-1
TGTGCCAGCAGTCCTCCGGGAAACACTGAAGCTTTCTTT
CASSPPGNTEAFF
>TRBV10-3|TRBD1|NA|TRBJ1-5
TGTGCCACCTCAGGACAGGTGGATCAGCCCCAGCATTTT
CATSGQVDQPQHF
>TRBV27|TRBD1|NA|TRBJ2-7
TGTGCCAGCAGTTTATCAGAGGACAGGGGATACGAGCAGTACTTC
CASSLSEDRGYEQYF
>TRBV19|NA|once|TRBJ1-3
TGTGCCAGTAGTTATCGCTGGGGTTCCTCTGGAAACACCATATATTTT
CASSYRWGSSGNTIYF
>TRBV28|TRBD1|once|TRBJ1-2
TGTGCCAGCAGTTCCCTGACAGGGGGCGATGGCTACACCTTC
CASSSLTGGDGYTF
>TRBV6-5|NA|NA|TRBJ1-1
TGTGCCAGCAATGTGGGCACCACACAGAACACTGAAGCTTTCTTT
CASNVGTTQNTEAFF
>TRBV4-3|NA|NA|TRBJ2-7
TGCGCCAGCAGCCAAGATCAAGGACAGAGCTCCTACGAGCAGTACTTC
CASSQDQGQSSYEQYF
>TRBV6-5|NA|NA|TRBJ2-3
TGTGCCAGCAGTTATCTTCGATACACAGATACGCAGTATTTT
CASSYLRYTDTQYF
>TRBV19|NA|NA|TRBJ2-3
TGTGCCAGTACCCCGACCGGGTTGGGGGATACGCAGTATTTT
CASTPTGLGDTQYF
>TRBV9|NA|NA|TRBJ1-5
TGTGCCAGCAGCCTCAGGGATAGCAATCAGCCCCAGCATTTT
CASSLRDSNQPQHF
>TRBV27|TRBD2|once|TRBJ2-7
TGTGCCAGCAGCCTGGGCGGGAGGGCAAACGAGCAGTACTTC
CASSLGGRANEQYF
>TRBV9|NA|NA|TRBJ2-5
TGTGCCAGCAGCGTAAAAGGGACAGAGACCCAGTACTTC
CASSVKGTETQYF
>TRBV10-2|TRBD1|NA|TRBJ2-2
TGCGCCAGCAGTGAGAGGACAGGTCCCCTGGGGACCGGGGAGCTGTTTTTT
CASSERTGPLGTGELFF
>TRBV6-5|NA|NA|TRBJ2-6
TGTGCCAGCAGTTACCTCTCTGGGGCCAACGTCCTGACTTTC
CASSYLSGANVLTF
>TRBV18|NA|NA|TRBJ2-3
TGTGCCAGCTCACCGGGACGGGGCACAGATACGCAGTATTTT
CASSPGRGTDTQYF
>TRBV5-1|TRBD1|NA|TRBJ2-3
TGCGCCAGCAGCTTGGAGGCAGGGGGCCTCACAGATACGCAGTATTTT
CASSLEAGGLTDTQYF
>TRBV4-3|NA|few|TRBJ2-7
TGCGCCAGCAGCCAAGATGTAGCTGAGAGCTCCTACGAGCAGTACTTC
CASSQDVAESSYEQYF
>TRBV28|TRBD1|once|TRBJ1-3
TGTGCCAGCAGTACGATAACAGGGGTCGGAAACACCATATATTTT
CASSTITGVGNTIYF
>TRBV4-1|NA|NA|TRBJ2-3
TGCGCCAGCAGCCAAGATCCCGACCGAGTCTGGACAGATACGCAGTATTTT
CASSQDPDRVWTDTQYF
>TRBV28|NA|NA|TRBJ2-5
TGTGCCAGCAGTTCGGGGCTTAAGGAGACCCAGTACTTC
CASSSGLKETQYF
>TRBV6-5|NA|NA|TRBJ1-1
TGTGCCAGCAGTTACAGAGGGGCAGGAAACACTGAAGCTTTCTTT
CASSYRGAGNTEAFF
>TRBV27|NA|NA|TRBJ1-5
TGTGCCAGCGGATCTCGTCAGCCCCAGCATTTT
CASGSRQPQHF
>TRBV13|TRBD1|once|TRBJ1-1
TGTGCCAGCAGCCTAGATCCACAGGGGGGGACTGAAGCTTTCTTT
CASSLDPQGGTEAFF
>TRBV27|NA|NA|TRBJ2-1
TGTGCCAGCTCCCCGTGGGCAGGGGAGAATGAGCAGTTCTTC
CASSPWAGENEQFF
>TRBV4-3|NA|NA|TRBJ2-7
TGCGCCAGCAGCAACGGACGGGGAGCCTACGAGCAGTACTTC
CASSNGRGAYEQYF
>TRBV5-4|NA|NA|TRBJ2-1
TGTGCCAGCAGCTCCGGCGTCAATGAGCAGTTCTTC
CASSSGVNEQFF
>TRBV27|TRBD1|NA|TRBJ1-4
TGTGCCAGCAGTTGGACAGGGGAGTCCGAAAAACTGTTTTTT
CASSWTGESEKLFF
>TRBV27|NA|NA|TRBJ1-2
TGTGCCAGCAGTGGATACAGGGAGGGTGGCTACACCTTC
CASSGYREGGYTF
>TRBV2|TRBD1|NA|TRBJ1-5
TGTGCCAGCACCCGGACAGGGGCCCATCAGCCCCAGCATTTT
CASTRTGAHQPQHF
>TRBV30|NA|NA|TRBJ1-2
TGTGCCGCTACTTGGGGCACTAACTATGGCTACACCTTC
CAATWGTNYGYTF
>TRBV5-5|NA|NA|TRBJ1-2
TGTGCCAGCAGCTTGTGGTTCGTCGCGGACGGCAACTTCTATGGCTACACCTTC
CASSLWFVADGNFYGYTF
>TRBV9|TRBD1|NA|TRBJ2-1
TGTGCCAGCAGCGTAGGGGACAGCAATGAGCAGTTCTTC
CASSVGDSNEQFF
>TRBV11-1|TRBD1|once|TRBJ2-7
TGTGCCAGCAGCGCTTACGGGACAGGGACCTACGAGCAGTACTTC
CASSAYGTGTYEQYF
>TRBV28|TRBD2|NA|TRBJ2-5
TGTGCCAGCAGGGGGGAGGGCCACAATTCCCCCCAGTACTTC
CASRGEGHNSPQYF
>TRBV2|NA|NA|TRBJ2-1
TGTGCCAGCAGTGATAGGTCAGGGTCCTACAATGAGCAGTTCTTC
CASSDRSGSYNEQFF